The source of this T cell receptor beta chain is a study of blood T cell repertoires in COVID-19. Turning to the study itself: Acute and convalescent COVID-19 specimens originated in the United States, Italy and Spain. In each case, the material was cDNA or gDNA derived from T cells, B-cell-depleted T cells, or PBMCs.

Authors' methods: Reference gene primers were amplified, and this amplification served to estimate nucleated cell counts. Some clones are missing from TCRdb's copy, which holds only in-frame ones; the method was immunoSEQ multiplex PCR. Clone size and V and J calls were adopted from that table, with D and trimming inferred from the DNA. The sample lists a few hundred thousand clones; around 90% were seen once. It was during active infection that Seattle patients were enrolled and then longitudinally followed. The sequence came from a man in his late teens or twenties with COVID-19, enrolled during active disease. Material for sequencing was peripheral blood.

The CDR3: CASSQGSGSYEQYF. Written as DNA, the CDR3 is TGTGCCAGCAGCCAAGGTAGCGGATCCTACGAGCAGTACTTC. This rearrangement joins TRBV4-2 to TRBJ2-7; D perhaps matches TRBD2 (6 bases). V lost 1 base to trimming and J lost 1 base, with 8 bases between them. The CDR3 is 14 residues long. Germline-derived CDR1 and CDR2 are LGHNA and YNFKEQ.